What follows are 28 T cell receptor beta chains derived from one specimen sequenced in a study of T cells after yellow fever vaccination. MiXCR, applied by TCRdb to the 5' RACE reads, yields one record per CDR3 protein. This sample carries over 25,000 distinct CDR3 sequences, 4.5% to 6% of them seen once, and the ten largest clones take approximately 12%. This specimen consisted of PBMCs, either bulk or a sorted T-cell subset (CD4+, CD8+, memory, or dextramer-sorted; not recorded which), obtained 15 days after the yellow fever booster vaccination. These receptors were collected from a man under 40 who received the YFV17D yellow fever vaccine.

This clonotype was counted ten times or more. J is TRBJ2-4 and V is TRBV20-1, with 7 bases aligning to TRBD2. The V and J ends lost 2 bases and 5 bases, in that order; junction bases with no gene match: 15. The length of the CDR3 is 17 residues. Germline assignment: CDR1 DFQATT and CDR2 SNEGSKA (reference sequence). The CDR3 bases are TGCAGTGCTAGACGAATTAGCGGGCCGGGCGCCCAAAACATTCAGTACTTC. It is translated as CSARRISGPGAQNIQYF.

In its sample, this clonotype was seen many times. The junction departs from germline at one end; a sequencing error may be responsible. The genes are TRBV7-7 and TRBJ1-1; 7 nucleotides agree with TRBD1. CDR1 and CDR2 (germline): SSHAT, FNYEAQ (reference sequence). The CDR3 has 13 amino acids. The DNA for the CDR3 is TGTGCTAGCAGCGTGAATCAACAGGGGGAAGCTTTCTTT. Protein product: CASSVNQQGEAFF.

The table lists this clonotype with many counts. The rearrangement links TRBV5-1 to TRBJ2-3; D uncertain. V lost 0 bases, J lost 0 bases, and 5 bases lay in between. CDR3 length equals 14 residues. Germline V gene data show CDR1 as SGHRS and CDR2 as YFSETQ. The CDR3 spells CASSLADSTDTQYF. The CDR3 coding sequence is TGCGCCAGCAGCTTGGCGGACAGCACAGATACGCAGTATTTT.

The chain uses TRBV4-3 and TRBJ2-3, with TRBD2 as a possible D gene (6 bases). Germline V gene sequence: CDR1 LGHNA, CDR2 YSLEER. The length of the CDR3 is 17 residues. V was shortened by 0 bases and J by 0 bases, with 13 bases between the two germline ends. Here the CDR3 reads CASSQDRSGQSTDTQYF. Here the CDR3 DNA reads TGCGCCAGCAGCCAAGATCGCAGCGGGCAAAGCACAGATACGCAGTATTTT.

This clonotype was observed at least ten times. The V call is TRBV11-2, the J call TRBJ2-1; D gene uncertain. In germline, CDR1 is SGHAT, CDR2 FQNNGV. V was trimmed by 2 bases and J by 8 bases, leaving 10 bases between them. The CDR3 has 13 residues. CDR3 amino acids: CASSLRPEHEQFF. CDR3 DNA sequence: TGTGCCAGCAGCTTAAGACCGGAGCATGAGCAGTTCTTC.

This clonotype was observed at least ten times. The chain uses TRBV18 and TRBJ1-6; tentatively, D is TRBD1 (6 bases). This CDR3 is 13 amino acids long. V lost 4 bases, J lost 14 bases, and 15 bases lay in between. Germline values: CDR1 KGHSH, CDR2 LQKENI. CDR3 sequence: CASSRQAHVALHF. The CDR3 bases are TGTGCCAGCTCACGACAGGCACATGTGGCCCTCCACTTT.

V usage is TRBV9 and J usage is TRBJ2-6, with D perhaps TRBD2 (7 bases). The germline V gene encodes CDR1 SGDLS and CDR2 YYNGEE. Trimming shortened V by 0 bases and J by 0 bases, and 13 bases separated the two germline ends. The CDR3 is 18 amino acids. CDR3 sequence (DNA): TGTGCCAGCAGCGTAGGGGGGGGGCTAGGCTCTGGGGCCAACGTCCTGACTTTC. It specifies CASSVGGGLGSGANVLTF.

There are many counts of this clonotype. The J gene is TRBJ2-3, the V gene TRBV9; 10 nucleotides line up with TRBD2. CDR1 and CDR2 from the germline V gene are SGDLS and YYNGEE. J was trimmed by 3 bases and V by 0 bases; bases with no gene match: 10. The CDR3 is 18 residues long. Here the CDR3 reads CASSVDTGGLAITDTQYF. The CDR3 bases are TGTGCCAGCAGCGTAGACACCGGGGGACTAGCGATAACAGATACGCAGTATTTT.

This clonotype was recorded at least ten times. The CDR3 DNA follows: TGTGCCAGCAGCCCCGGACAGTCTTATGGCTACACCTTC. Its protein product is CASSPGQSYGYTF. J is TRBJ1-2 and V is TRBV27, with D possibly being TRBD1 (6 bases). This CDR3 is 13 amino acids long. Germline V CDR1 and CDR2: MNHEY, SMNVEV (reference sequence). The ends were cut back, 6 bases at V and 5 bases at J, with 13 bases in the middle.

This clonotype has at least ten counts. The rearrangement joins TRBV12-3 or TRBV12-4 to TRBJ2-1; 8 nucleotides agree with TRBD2. Trimming cost V 6 bases and J 9 bases; bases outside gene matches: 13. CDR3 length: 15 residues. CDR3 DNA: TGTGCCAGCAGCCCACGGCCAGCGGGAGTCTCTGAGCAGTTCTTC. Protein sequence: CASSPRPAGVSEQFF.

A remark on this clonotype: A much larger clone sits a single nucleotide away, making a read error possible. The V gene is TRBV5-1, the J gene TRBJ2-3; D uncertain. Germline V CDR1 and CDR2: SGHRS, YFSETQ. CDR3 size: 15 residues. The CDR3 is CPSSVDRASTDTQYF. CDR3 DNA: TGCCCCAGCAGCGTTGACCGGGCTAGCACAGATACGCAGTATTTT.

This clonotype was picked up a small number of times. The chain links TRBV7-2 to TRBJ2-7; no definite D call. The V and J ends lost 5 bases and 5 bases respectively, with 22 bases between them. Germline V gives CDR1 SGHTA, CDR2 FQGNSA. The CDR3 has 16 amino acids. In nucleotides, the CDR3 is TGTGCCAGCAGCCTACCTTACTCCCCGCGCGCCGACGAGCAGTACTTC. This gives the protein CASSLPYSPRADEQYF. The variable domain in full, with the rest retrieved from reference TRBV7-2 and TRBJ2-7, is GAGVSQSPSNKVTEKGKDVELRCDPISGHTALYWYRQSLGQGLEFLIYFQGNSAPDKSGLPSDRFSAERTGGSVSTLTIQRTQQEDSAVYLCASSLPYSPRADEQYFGPGTRLTVT.

This clonotype was seen ten or more times. V gene TRBV28 combines with J gene TRBJ2-7, with 7 bases aligning to TRBD2. V lost 5 bases to trimming and J lost 3 bases; unmatched junction nucleotides: 7. There are 14 residues in the CDR3. Germline V gene lookup returns CDR1 MDHEN and CDR2 SYDVKM. The chain's CDR3 is CASSGWGGNYEQYF. The CDR3 DNA reads TGTGCCAGCAGTGGCTGGGGGGGAAACTACGAGCAGTACTTC.

This clonotype has ten or more counts. This rearrangement joins TRBV5-6 to TRBJ1-3; D remains ambiguous. This CDR3 comprises 15 residues. Germline V gives CDR1 SGHDT, CDR2 YYEEEE. V lost 0 bases to trimming and J lost 0 bases, with 7 bases between them. This CDR3 reads CASSLDGFSGNTIYF. The CDR3 bases are TGTGCCAGCAGCTTGGATGGGTTCTCTGGAAACACCATATATTTT.

This clonotype was counted at least ten times. The rearrangement joins TRBV5-1 to TRBJ2-5; maybe TRBD2 (6 bases). Germline V gene data show CDR1 as SGHRS and CDR2 as YFSETQ. This CDR3 has 14 amino acids. Trimming removed 5 bases from V and 1 base from J, with 12 bases in between. This CDR3 is CASSPGGSQETQYF. The CDR3 nucleotides read TGCGCCAGCAGTCCAGGAGGGTCCCAAGAGACCCAGTACTTC.

This clonotype was recorded at least ten times. This chain joins TRBV7-9 and TRBJ2-1; D gene ambiguous. V was cut by 4 bases and J by 7 bases, with 8 bases left in between. This CDR3 spans 12 amino acids. Germline lookup yields CDR1 SEHNR and CDR2 FQNEAQ (reference sequence). The CDR3 loop reads CASSSSRNEQFF. The CDR3 region has the DNA TGTGCCAGCAGCTCCTCCAGAAATGAGCAGTTCTTC. Together with reference TRBV7-9 and TRBJ2-1, the CDR3 gives the full variable domain: DTGVSQNPRHKITKRGQNVTFRCDPISEHNRLYWYRQTLGQGPEFLTYFQNEAQLEKSRLLSDRFSAERPKGSFSTLEIQRTEQGDSAMYLCASSSSRNEQFFGPGTRLTVL.

Many counts were recorded for this clonotype. The V and J genes are TRBV9 and TRBJ2-2; D is ambiguous. This CDR3 has 13 amino acids. Germline loops: CDR1 SGDLS, CDR2 YYNGEE. Trimming pared 3 bases from V and 4 bases from J, leaving 7 bases between. The CDR3 reads CASSGTVTGELFF. For the CDR3, the DNA is TGTGCCAGCAGCGGGACCGTCACCGGGGAGCTGTTTTTT.

This clonotype was counted ten times or more. The chain joins TRBV7-8 to TRBJ2-3; a weak D match, TRBD2 (7 bases). The germline V and J ends were trimmed by 3 bases and 6 bases, with 16 bases remaining between them. This CDR3 is 15 amino acids long. From germline, CDR1 is SGHVS and CDR2 FQNEAQ. CDR3 region: CASSLSGASGDTQYF. The CDR3 nucleotides are TGTGCCAGCAGCTTGTCGGGGGCTAGCGGCGATACGCAGTATTTT. Drawing the rest from reference TRBV7-8 and TRBJ2-3, the complete variable domain is GAGVSQSPRYKVAKRGQDVALRCDPISGHVSLFWYQQALGQGPEFLTYFQNEAQLDKSGLPSDRFFAERPEGSVSTLKIQRTQQEDSAVYLCASSLSGASGDTQYFGPGTRLTVL.

Ten or more counts support this clonotype. This rearrangement joins TRBV5-3 to TRBJ2-1; TRBD2 matches at 13 bases. TRBV5-3 is an ORF for which the function is uncertain. Unmatched junction bases numbered 1, after V lost 4 bases and J lost 3 bases. This CDR3 region has 15 residues. In DNA, the CDR3 is TGTGCCAGAAGCAGGACTAGCGGGAGCTACAATGAGCAGTTCTTC. It yields the protein CARSRTSGSYNEQFF.

In regard to this clonotype: Just one base apart from a much larger clone, this may be a read error. The chain links TRBV20-1 to TRBJ2-7; the D gene is possibly TRBD1 (6 bases). The CDR3 contains 12 residues. CDR1 is DFQATT, CDR2 SNEGSKA, per germline (reference sequence). V was shortened by 3 bases and J by 4 bases, with 10 bases between the two germline ends. Here the CDR3 DNA reads TGCAGTGCTAGTGGGACACAATACGAGCAGTACTTC. It encodes CSASGTQYEQYF.

The table lists this clonotype with many counts. The V call is TRBV21-1, the J call TRBJ2-7; the table's D call, TRBD1, has no DNA check behind it. TRBV21-1 is classified as a pseudogene. The CDR3 consists of 16 residues. CDR3 bases: TGTGCCAGCAGCACCAACGGGACCCCGATTCCGTACGAGCAGTACTTC. Encoded protein: CASSTNGTPIPYEQYF.

There are many counts of this clonotype. CDR3 protein: CASSLVGDLSYEQYF. Written as DNA, the CDR3 is TGTGCCAGCAGTTTAGTCGGGGATTTAAGCTACGAGCAGTACTTC. The gene calls are TRBV12-3 or TRBV12-4 and TRBJ2-7; tentative D call: TRBD2 (5 bases). The CDR3 is 15 amino acids. V lost 1 base and J lost 3, with 13 bases in between.

A note on this clonotype: One end of the junction fails to match germline, which may point to a read error. This rearrangement joins TRBV20-1 to TRBJ2-3; 14 bases line up with TRBD2. Germline V gene lookup returns CDR1 DFQATT and CDR2 SNEGSKA (reference sequence). There are 17 residues in the CDR3. CDR3 in amino acids: CCARDGGTSGSTDTQYF. The CDR3 region has the DNA TGCTGTGCTAGAGATGGGGGGACTAGCGGGAGTACAGATACGCAGTATTTT.

This clonotype was recorded at least ten times. This chain uses TRBV7-9 with TRBJ2-7, with unresolved D. V shed 4 bases and J shed 4 bases, with 14 bases lying between them. The CDR3 is 14 amino acids. Germline-derived CDR1 and CDR2 are SEHNR and FQNEAQ (reference sequence). The CDR3 region is CASSSPGLGYEQYF. CDR3 DNA: TGTGCCAGCAGCTCACCAGGTTTGGGGTACGAGCAGTACTTC. Full variable domain (missing parts from reference TRBV7-9 and TRBJ2-7): DTGVSQNPRHKITKRGQNVTFRCDPISEHNRLYWYRQTLGQGPEFLTYFQNEAQLEKSRLLSDRFSAERPKGSFSTLEIQRTEQGDSAMYLCASSSPGLGYEQYFGPGTRLTVT.

In its sample, this clonotype was seen many times. V and J are TRBV2 and TRBJ2-1; TRBD2 aligns across 10 bases. This CDR3 has 14 amino acids. The junction had 6 bases not matched to a gene; V was cut back by 4 bases and J by 9 bases. CDR1 is SNHLY, CDR2 FYNNEI, per germline. In DNA form, the CDR3 reads TGTGCCAGCAGTGGCCCTAGCGGGAGTGGTGAGCAGTTCTTC. Translation: CASSGPSGSGEQFF.

This clonotype was seen ten or more times. The rearrangement links TRBV29-1 to TRBJ2-1, with a possible D match to TRBD2 (5 bases). Trimming took 6 bases from V and 8 from J, leaving 11 bases between them. The CDR3 extends over 11 amino acids. Germline CDR1 is SQVTM and CDR2 is ANQGSEA. CDR3 sequence (DNA): TGCAGCGTAAGCGGCCTCGATGAGCAGTTCTTC. Translation: CSVSGLDEQFF.

This clonotype was counted at least ten times. The chain links TRBV7-8 to TRBJ2-3; TRBD2 matches 13 bases. The length of the CDR3 is 16 residues. V gave up 5 bases and J gave up 11 bases; unmatched junction bases: 13. CDR1 and CDR2 from the germline V gene are SGHVS and FQNEAQ. The CDR3 region is CASSRGLAGAGGGQYF. As DNA, the CDR3 is TGTGCCAGCAGCCGAGGACTAGCGGGGGCCGGGGGTGGGCAGTATTTT.

This clonotype has at least ten counts. The genes are TRBV10-2 and TRBJ2-6, with D possibly matching TRBD1 (5 bases). This CDR3 comprises 15 residues. Per the germline V gene, CDR1 is WSHSY and CDR2 is SAAADI. Trimming cost V 8 bases and J 2 bases, with 13 bases left between them. DNA of the CDR3: TGCGCCAGCCGCAATAGGGGCGCTGGGGCCAACGTCCTGACTTTC. Encoded protein: CASRNRGAGANVLTF.